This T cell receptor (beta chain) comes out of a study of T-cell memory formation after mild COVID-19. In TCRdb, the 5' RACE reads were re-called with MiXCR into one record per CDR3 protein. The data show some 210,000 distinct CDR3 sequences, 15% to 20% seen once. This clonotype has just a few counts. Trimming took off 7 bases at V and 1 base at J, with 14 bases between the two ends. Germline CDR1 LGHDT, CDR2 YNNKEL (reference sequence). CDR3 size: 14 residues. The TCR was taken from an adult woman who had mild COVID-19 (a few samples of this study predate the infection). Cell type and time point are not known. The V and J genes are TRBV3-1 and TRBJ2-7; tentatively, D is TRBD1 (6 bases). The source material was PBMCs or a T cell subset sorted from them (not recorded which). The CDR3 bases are TGTGCCAGCACCCAGGGGTCAGGGTCCTACGAGCAGTACTTC. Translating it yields CASTQGSGSYEQYF.